This T cell receptor (beta chain) stems from a study of blood T cell repertoires in COVID-19 (dated by TCRdb to 2018 to 2021). General notes on the study: The collaborator samples originated in the United States, Italy and Spain and spanned the acute and convalescent phases of COVID-19. The prospective study material was composed of cDNA or gDNA derived from T cells, B-cell-depleted T cells, or PBMCs. Subjects who had been exposed to COVID-19, were actively infected with it, or had recovered from it provided the deeply sampled blood TCRbeta repertoires that made up the dataset. The repertoires were released in a freely available public database intended as a resource for research on the immune response to SARS-CoV-2. Samples were obtained from the ongoing ImmuneRACE study (first 160 participants) and from about 1,300 subjects provided by 6 global collaborators. A de-identified subject ID, COVID-19 status, age in years and sex were almost always included in the sample metadata. Where available, HLA class I and class II types were obtained from metadata supplied by the sample provider rather than from assay-based typing.

Notes on this clone: Which antigen it targets is not known. Base qualities were left out, and no much larger clone turns up one base away.

TCRbeta CDR3 regions were amplified from genomic DNA by means of the immunoSEQ Assay, a bias-controlled multiplex PCR. In the authors' own workflow: The number of nucleated cells in each sample was estimated from the amplification of reference gene primers within the assay. To quantify the absolute abundance of each unique TCRbeta CDR3 rearrangement, sequence reads were collapsed and filtered. For each sample, productive Simpson clonality was calculated by taking the square root of Simpson's diversity index across productive rearrangements. The table comes from immuneACCESS by way of TCRdb, which keeps in-frame sequences with V and J called. Part of the clones is missing from these tables; in studies checked, under half for an unresolved V gene and the rest for unknown reasons. That table supplies the V and J calls and clone size; D and trimming were determined from the DNA. This sample gives a few hundred thousand clones in total; around 85% of them show up just once. The ten largest clones take up 3.6% of the sample.

Taken from the germline V gene, the CDR1 and CDR2 loops are SQVTM and ANQGSEA. V is clipped by 2 bases and J by 1 base, and the sequence between their germline boundaries is 9 bases long. The CDR3 contains 14 residues, cysteine and phenylalanine counted. The entry retains the CDR3 DNA only, 42 bases that are in frame from base 1. Whole blood was collected in K2EDTA tubes by collaborating institutions according to the institutions' own protocols. Collaborator samples were shipped for TCRbeta analysis as frozen whole blood, isolated PBMCs, or DNA extracted from either sample type. General findings and caveats noted by the study authors: The quantity of clinical and demographic metadata differed by source and by participant and was supplied without curation.

Sequencing was performed on peripheral blood. This receptor was obtained from a woman in her late teens or twenties with acute or convalescent COVID-19. The chain is assembled from TRBV29-1 and TRBJ2-1, and the D gene may be TRBD1, 6 bases matching. The base sequence is TGCAGCGTTGAAAGGGGGATATCCTACAATGAGCAGTTCTTC. The resulting protein is CSVERGISYNEQFF.